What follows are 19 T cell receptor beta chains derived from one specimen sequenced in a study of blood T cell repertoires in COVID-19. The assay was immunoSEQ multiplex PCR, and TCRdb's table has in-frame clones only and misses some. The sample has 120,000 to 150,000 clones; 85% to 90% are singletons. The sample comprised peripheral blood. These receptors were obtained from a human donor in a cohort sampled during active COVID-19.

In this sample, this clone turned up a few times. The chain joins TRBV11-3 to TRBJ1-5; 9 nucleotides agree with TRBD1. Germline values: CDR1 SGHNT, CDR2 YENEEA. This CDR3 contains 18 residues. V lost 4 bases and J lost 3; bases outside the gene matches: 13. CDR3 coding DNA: TGTGCCAGCAGCTGGTGGGGACAGGGACGGTCCTTCAATCAGCCCCAGCATTTT. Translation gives CASSWWGQGRSFNQPQHF.

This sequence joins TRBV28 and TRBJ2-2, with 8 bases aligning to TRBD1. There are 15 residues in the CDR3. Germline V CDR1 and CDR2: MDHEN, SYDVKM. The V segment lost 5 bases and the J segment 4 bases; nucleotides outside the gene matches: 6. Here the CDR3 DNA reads TGTGCCAGCAGTCCCGACAGGGGTAGCACCGGGGAGCTGTTTTTT. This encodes CASSPDRGSTGELFF.

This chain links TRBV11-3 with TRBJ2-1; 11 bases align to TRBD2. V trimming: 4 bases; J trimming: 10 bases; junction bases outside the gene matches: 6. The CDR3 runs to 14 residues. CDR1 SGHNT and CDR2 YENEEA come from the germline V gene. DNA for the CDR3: TGTGCCAGCAGCTCGGGACTAGCGGAGCCGGAGCAGTTCTTC. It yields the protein CASSSGLAEPEQFF.

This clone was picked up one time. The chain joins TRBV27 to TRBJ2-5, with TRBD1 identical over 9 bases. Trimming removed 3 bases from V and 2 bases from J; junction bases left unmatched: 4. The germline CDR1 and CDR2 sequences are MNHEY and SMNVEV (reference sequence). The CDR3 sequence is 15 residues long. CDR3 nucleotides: TGTGCCAGCAGTTTCCTTGGACAGGGGCAAGAGACCCAGTACTTC. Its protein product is CASSFLGQGQETQYF.

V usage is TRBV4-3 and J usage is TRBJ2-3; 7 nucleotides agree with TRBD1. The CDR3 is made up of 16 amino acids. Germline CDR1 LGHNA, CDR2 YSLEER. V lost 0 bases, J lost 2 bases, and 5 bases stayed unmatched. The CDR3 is CASSQETGQYTDTQYF. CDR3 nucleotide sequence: TGCGCCAGCAGCCAAGAAACGGGACAGTACACAGATACGCAGTATTTT.

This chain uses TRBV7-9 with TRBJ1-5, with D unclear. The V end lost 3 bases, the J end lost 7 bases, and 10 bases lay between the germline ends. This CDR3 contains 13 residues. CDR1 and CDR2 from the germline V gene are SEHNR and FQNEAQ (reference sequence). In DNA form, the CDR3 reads TGTGCCAGCAGCTTGGGTCCGGGACAGCCCCAGCATTTT. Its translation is CASSLGPGQPQHF.

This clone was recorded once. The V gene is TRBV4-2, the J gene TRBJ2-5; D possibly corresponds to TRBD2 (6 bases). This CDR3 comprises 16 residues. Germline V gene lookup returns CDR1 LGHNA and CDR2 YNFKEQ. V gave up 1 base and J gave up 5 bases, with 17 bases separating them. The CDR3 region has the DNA TGTGCCAGCAGCCAAGTAACGGGACGGGACTGGGAGACCCAGTACTTC. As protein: CASSQVTGRDWETQYF.

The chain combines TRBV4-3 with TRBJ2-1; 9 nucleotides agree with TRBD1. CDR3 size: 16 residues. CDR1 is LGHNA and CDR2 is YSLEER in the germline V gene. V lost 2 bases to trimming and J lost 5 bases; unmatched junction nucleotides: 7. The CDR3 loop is CASSQTTGGSNNEQFF. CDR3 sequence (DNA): TGCGCCAGCAGCCAAACCACAGGGGGCTCAAACAATGAGCAGTTCTTC.

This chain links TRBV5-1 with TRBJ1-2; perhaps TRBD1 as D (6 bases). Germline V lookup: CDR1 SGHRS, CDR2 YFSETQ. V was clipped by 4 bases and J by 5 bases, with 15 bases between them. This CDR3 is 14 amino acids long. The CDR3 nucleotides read TGCGCCAGCAGCCCCACAGGGCAGGGATATGGCTACACCTTC. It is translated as CASSPTGQGYGYTF.

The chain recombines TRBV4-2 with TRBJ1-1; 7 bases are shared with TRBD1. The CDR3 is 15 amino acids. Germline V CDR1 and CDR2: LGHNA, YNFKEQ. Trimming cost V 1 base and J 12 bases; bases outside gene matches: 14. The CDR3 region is CASSQVSRDSVQSFF. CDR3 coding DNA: TGTGCCAGCAGCCAAGTATCCCGGGACAGTGTACAATCTTTCTTT.

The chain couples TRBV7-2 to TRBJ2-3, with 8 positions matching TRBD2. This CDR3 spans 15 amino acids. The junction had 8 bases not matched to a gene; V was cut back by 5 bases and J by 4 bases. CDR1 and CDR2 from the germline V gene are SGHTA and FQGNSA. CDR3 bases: TGTGCCAGCAGCCGCTGGAGCGGGAGATCAGATACGCAGTATTTT. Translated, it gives CASSRWSGRSDTQYF.

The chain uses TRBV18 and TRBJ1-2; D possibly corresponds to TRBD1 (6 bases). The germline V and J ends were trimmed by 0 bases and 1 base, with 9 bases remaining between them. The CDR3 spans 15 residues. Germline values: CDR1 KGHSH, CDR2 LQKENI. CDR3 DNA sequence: TGTGCCAGCTCACCACCCGGGGGGCTTAACTATGGCTACACCTTC. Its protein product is CASSPPGGLNYGYTF.

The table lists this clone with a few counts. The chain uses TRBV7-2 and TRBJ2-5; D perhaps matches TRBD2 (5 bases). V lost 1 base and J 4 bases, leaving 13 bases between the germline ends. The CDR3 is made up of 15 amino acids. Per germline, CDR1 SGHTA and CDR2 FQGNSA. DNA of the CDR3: TGTGCCAGCAGCTTAGTTCCGCTAGCTACAGAGACCCAGTACTTC. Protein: CASSLVPLATETQYF.

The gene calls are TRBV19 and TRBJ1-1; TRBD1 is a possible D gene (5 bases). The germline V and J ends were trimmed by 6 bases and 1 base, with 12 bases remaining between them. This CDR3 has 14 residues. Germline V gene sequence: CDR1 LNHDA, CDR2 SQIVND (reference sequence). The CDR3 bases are TGTGCCAGTAGGCGAAGAACAGGGAACACTGAAGCTTTCTTT. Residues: CASRRRTGNTEAFF.

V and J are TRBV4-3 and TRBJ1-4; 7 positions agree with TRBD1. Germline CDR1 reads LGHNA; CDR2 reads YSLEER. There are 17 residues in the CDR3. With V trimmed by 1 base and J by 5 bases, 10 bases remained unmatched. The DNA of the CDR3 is TGCGCCAGCAGCCAAGGCTTGACAGGGCTCCGGAATGAAAAACTGTTTTTT. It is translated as CASSQGLTGLRNEKLFF.

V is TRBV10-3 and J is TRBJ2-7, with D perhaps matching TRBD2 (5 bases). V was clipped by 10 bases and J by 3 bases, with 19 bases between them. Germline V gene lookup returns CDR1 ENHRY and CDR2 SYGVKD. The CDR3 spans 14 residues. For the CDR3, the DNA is TGTGCCACCTGGGCGAGGGAGAAGGACTACGAGCAGTACTTC. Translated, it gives CATWAREKDYEQYF.

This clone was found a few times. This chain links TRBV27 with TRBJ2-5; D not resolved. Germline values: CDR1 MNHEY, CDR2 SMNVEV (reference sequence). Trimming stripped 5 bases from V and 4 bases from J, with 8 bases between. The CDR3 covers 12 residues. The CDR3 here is CASSKMAETQYF. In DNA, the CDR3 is TGTGCCAGCAGTAAAATGGCAGAGACCCAGTACTTC.

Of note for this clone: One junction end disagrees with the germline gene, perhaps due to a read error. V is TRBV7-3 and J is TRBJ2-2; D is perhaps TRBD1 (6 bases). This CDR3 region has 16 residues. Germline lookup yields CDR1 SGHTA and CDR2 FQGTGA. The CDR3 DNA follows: TGTGCCAGCAGCGTAACCGGGACACTGAACGCCGGGGAGCTGTTTTTT. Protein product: CASSVTGTLNAGELFF.

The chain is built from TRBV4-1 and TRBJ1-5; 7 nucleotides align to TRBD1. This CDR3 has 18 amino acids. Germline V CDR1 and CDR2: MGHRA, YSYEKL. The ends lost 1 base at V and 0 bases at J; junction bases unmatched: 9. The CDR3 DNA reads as TGCGCCAGCAGCCAAGGGGGGACAGTACCCTTTAGCAATCAGCCCCAGCATTTT. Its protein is CASSQGGTVPFSNQPQHF.